This record covers a single T cell receptor (beta chain). These data belong to a study of blood T cell repertoires in COVID-19. With 2 bases clipped from V and 6 bases from J, the junction kept 5 bases outside the gene matches. Germline V lookup: CDR1 SGHRS, CDR2 YFSETQ. This CDR3 contains 15 residues. Per the original methods: Counts of nucleated cells, estimated from reference gene primer amplification, were obtained. Assay: immunoSEQ multiplex PCR; the TCRdb copy retains only in-frame clones and omits some. V, J and clone size are those of that table, while D and trimming were read from the DNA. The sample holds almost 350,000 clones, about nine tenths seen once.

The V gene is TRBV5-1, the J gene TRBJ2-3, with 11 bases matching TRBD2. Sequenced input: peripheral blood. The clonotype was recovered from a woman aged 55-69 years with COVID-19, enrolled during active disease. CDR3 residues: CASSFSGGAEDTQYF. The CDR3 DNA reads TGCGCCAGCAGCTTTAGCGGGGGGGCCGAGGATACGCAGTATTTT.